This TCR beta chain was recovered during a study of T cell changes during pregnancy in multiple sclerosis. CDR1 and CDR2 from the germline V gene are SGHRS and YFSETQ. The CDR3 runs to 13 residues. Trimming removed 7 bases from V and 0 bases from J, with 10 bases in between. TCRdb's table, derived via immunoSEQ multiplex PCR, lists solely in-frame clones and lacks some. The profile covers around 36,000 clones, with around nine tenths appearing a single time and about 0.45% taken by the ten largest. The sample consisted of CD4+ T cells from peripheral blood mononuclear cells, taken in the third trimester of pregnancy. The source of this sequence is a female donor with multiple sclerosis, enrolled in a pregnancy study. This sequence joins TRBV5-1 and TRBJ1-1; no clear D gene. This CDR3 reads CASSGEMNTEAFF. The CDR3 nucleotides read TGCGCCAGCTCGGGAGAAATGAACACTGAAGCTTTCTTT.